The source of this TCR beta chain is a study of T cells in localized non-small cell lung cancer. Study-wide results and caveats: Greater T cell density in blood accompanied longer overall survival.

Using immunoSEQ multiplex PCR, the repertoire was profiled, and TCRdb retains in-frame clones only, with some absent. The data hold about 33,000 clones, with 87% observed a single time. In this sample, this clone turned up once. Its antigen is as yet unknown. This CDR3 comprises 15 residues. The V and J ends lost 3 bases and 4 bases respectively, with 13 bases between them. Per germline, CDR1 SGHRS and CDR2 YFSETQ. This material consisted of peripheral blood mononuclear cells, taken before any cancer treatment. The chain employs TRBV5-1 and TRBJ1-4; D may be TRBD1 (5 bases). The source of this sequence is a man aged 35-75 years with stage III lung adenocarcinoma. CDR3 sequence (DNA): TGCGCCAGCAGCTGGGACTCCTCAGATAATGAAAAACTGTTTTTT. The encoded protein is CASSWDSSDNEKLFF.